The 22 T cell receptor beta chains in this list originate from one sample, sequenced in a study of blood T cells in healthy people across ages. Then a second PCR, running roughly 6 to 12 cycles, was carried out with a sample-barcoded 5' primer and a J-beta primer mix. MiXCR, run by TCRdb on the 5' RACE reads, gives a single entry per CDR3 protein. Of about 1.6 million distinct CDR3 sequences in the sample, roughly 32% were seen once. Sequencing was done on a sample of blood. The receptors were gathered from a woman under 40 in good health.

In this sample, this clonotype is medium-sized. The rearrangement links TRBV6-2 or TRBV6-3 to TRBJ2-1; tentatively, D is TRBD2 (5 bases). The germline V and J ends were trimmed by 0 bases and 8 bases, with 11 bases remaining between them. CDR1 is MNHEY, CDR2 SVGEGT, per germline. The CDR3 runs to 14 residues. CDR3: CASSYSTSSHEQFF. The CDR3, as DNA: TGTGCCAGCAGTTACTCGACTTCTAGCCATGAGCAGTTCTTC.

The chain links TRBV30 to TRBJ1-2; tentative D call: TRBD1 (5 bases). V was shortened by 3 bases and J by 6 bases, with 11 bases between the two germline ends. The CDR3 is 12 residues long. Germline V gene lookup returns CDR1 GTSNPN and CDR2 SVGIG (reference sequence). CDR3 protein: CAWRGMGDGYTF. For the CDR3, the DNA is TGTGCCTGGAGAGGAATGGGGGATGGCTACACCTTC.

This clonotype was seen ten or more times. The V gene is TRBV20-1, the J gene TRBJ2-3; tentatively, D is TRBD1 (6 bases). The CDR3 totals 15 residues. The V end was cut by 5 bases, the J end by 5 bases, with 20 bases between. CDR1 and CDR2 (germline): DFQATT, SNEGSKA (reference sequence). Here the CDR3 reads CSAAPWPGEGDTQYF. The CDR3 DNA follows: TGCAGTGCTGCGCCCTGGCCAGGGGAAGGAGATACGCAGTATTTT.

The CDR3 region has the DNA TGCGCCAGCAGCCAACCGGGACAGATCGCCGGGGAGCTGTTTTTT. Its translation is CASSQPGQIAGELFF. The rearrangement joins TRBV4-1 to TRBJ2-2; 7 bases agree with TRBD1. Trimming removed 2 bases from V and 6 bases from J; junction bases left unmatched: 6. CDR3 length: 15 amino acids. The germline V gene has CDR1 MGHRA and CDR2 YSYEKL.

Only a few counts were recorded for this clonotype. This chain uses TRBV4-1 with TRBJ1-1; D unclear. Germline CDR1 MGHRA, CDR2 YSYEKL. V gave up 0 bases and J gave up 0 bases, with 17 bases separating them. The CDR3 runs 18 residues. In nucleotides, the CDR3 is TGCGCCAGCAGCCAAGATAGTCTTAAGAAATACATGAACACTGAAGCTTTCTTT. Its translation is CASSQDSLKKYMNTEAFF.

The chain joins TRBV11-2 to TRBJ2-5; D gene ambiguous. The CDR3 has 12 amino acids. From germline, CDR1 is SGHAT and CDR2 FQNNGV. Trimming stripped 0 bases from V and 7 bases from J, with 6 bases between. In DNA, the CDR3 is TGTGCCAGCAGCTTAGATGAGGCGACCCAGTACTTC. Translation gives CASSLDEATQYF.

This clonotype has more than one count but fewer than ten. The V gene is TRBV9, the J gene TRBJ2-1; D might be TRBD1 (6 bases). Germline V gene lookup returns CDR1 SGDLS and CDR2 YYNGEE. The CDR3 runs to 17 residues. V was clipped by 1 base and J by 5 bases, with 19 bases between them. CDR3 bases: TGTGCCAGCAGCGTATCAGGGGCTCCTACCCATAACAATGAGCAGTTCTTC. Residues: CASSVSGAPTHNNEQFF.

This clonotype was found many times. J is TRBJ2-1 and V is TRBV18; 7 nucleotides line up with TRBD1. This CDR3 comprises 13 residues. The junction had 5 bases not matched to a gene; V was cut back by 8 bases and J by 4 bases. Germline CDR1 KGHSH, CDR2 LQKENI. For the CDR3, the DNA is TGTGCCAGCAGCCCGGGACAGTACAATGAGCAGTTCTTC. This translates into CASSPGQYNEQFF. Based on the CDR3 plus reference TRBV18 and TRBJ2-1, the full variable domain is NAGVMQNPRHLVRRRGQEARLRCSPMKGHSHVYWYRQLPEEGLKFMVYLQKENIIDESGMPKERFSAEFPKEGPSILRIQQVVRGDSAAYFCASSPGQYNEQFFGPGTRLTVL.

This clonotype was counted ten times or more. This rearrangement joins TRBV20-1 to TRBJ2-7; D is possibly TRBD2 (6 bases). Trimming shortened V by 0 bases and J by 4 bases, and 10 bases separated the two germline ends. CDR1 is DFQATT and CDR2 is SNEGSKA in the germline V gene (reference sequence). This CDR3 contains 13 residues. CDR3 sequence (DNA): TGCAGTGCTAGAGATGGGACTGGTTACGAGCAGTACTTC. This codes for CSARDGTGYEQYF.

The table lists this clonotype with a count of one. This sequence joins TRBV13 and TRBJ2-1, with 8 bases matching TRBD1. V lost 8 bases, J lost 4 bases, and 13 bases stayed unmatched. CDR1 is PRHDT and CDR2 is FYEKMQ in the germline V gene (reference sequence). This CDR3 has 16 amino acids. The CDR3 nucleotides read TGTGCCAGCGCATCCCGGATGGACAGGGCATACAATGAGCAGTTCTTC. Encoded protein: CASASRMDRAYNEQFF.

The CDR3 bases are TGTGCCAGCAGCCAAGGGGAACAGGGGGGCAATCAGCCCCAGCATTTT. Translating it yields CASSQGEQGGNQPQHF. The chain combines TRBV3-1 with TRBJ1-5; 8 nucleotides align to TRBD1. The CDR3 extends over 16 amino acids. V lost 1 base to trimming and J lost 2 bases; unmatched junction nucleotides: 4. The germline CDR1 and CDR2 sequences are LGHDT and YNNKEL (reference sequence). The complete variable domain, with remaining parts taken from reference TRBV3-1 and TRBJ1-5, reads DTAVSQTPKYLVTQMGNDKSIKCEQNLGHDTMYWYKQDSKKFLKIMFSYNNKELIINETVPNRFSPKSPDKAHLNLHINSLELGDSAVYFCASSQGEQGGNQPQHFGDGTRLSIL.

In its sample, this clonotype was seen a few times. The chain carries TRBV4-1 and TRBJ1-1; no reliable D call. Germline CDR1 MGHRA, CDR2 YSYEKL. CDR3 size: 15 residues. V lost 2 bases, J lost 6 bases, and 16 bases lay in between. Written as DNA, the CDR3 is TGCGCCAGCAGCCAACGCGAGGCCCGTTACCCTGAAGCTTTCTTT. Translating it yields CASSQREARYPEAFF.

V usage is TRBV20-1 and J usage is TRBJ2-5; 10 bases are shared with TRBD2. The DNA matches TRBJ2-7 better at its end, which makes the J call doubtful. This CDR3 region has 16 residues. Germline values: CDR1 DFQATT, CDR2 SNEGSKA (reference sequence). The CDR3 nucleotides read TGCAGTGCTAGAGGTATAGCGGGAGGCTTATCCTACGAGCAGTACTTC. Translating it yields CSARGIAGGLSYEQYF.

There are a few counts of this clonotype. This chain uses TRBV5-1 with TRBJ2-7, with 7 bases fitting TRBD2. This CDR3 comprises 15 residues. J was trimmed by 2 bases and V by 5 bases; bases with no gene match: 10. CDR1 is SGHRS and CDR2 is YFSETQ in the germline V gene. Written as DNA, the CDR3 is TGCGCCAGCAGAGGTACCGGAGCGGGAACCTACGAGCAGTACTTC. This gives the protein CASRGTGAGTYEQYF. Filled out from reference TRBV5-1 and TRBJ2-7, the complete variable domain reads KAGVTQTPRYLIKTRGQQVTLSCSPISGHRSVSWYQQTPGQGLQFLFEYFSETQRNKGNFPGRFSGRQFSNSRSEMNVSTLELGDSALYLCASRGTGAGTYEQYFGPGTRLTVT.

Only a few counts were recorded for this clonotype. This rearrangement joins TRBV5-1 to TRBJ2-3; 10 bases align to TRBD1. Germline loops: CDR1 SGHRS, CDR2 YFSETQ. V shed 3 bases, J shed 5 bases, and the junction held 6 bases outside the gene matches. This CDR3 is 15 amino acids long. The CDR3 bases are TGCGCCAGCAGCTCGGCGACAGGGGGCCGAGATACGCAGTATTTT. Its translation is CASSSATGGRDTQYF.

The CDR3 sequence is CSIQGSGARYQETQYF. The CDR3 nucleotides read TGCAGCATCCAGGGGTCCGGGGCCAGGTACCAAGAGACCCAGTACTTC. V is TRBV29-1 and J is TRBJ2-5; D is possibly TRBD1 (6 bases). This CDR3 has 16 amino acids. The germline V gene encodes CDR1 SQVTM and CDR2 ANQGSEA. V lost 8 bases, J lost 0 bases, and 22 bases lay in between. The whole variable domain, filled in from reference TRBV29-1 and TRBJ2-5, reads SAVISQKPSRDICQRGTSLTIQCQVDSQVTMMFWYRQQPGQSLTLIATANQGSEATYESGFVIDKFPISRPNLTFSTLTVSNMSPEDSSIYLCSIQGSGARYQETQYFGPGTRLLVL.

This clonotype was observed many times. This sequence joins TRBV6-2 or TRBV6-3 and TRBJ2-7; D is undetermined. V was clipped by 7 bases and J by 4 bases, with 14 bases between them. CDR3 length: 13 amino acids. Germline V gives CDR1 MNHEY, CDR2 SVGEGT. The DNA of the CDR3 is TGTGCCAGCAATCAAAGGATCGGGTACGAGCAGTACTTC. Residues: CASNQRIGYEQYF.

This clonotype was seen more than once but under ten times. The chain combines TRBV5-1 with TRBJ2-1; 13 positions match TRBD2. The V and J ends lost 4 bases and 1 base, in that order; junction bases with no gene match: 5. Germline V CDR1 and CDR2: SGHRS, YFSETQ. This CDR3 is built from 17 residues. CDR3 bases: TGCGCCAGCAGCCTAGGACTAGCGGGGGTGTCCTACAATGAGCAGTTCTTC. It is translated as CASSLGLAGVSYNEQFF.

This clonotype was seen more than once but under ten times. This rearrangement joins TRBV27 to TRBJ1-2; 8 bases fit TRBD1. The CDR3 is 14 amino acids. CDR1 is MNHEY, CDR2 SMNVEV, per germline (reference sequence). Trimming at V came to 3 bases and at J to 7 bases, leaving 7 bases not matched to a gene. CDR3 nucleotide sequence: TGTGCCAGCAGTTTCTCCCAGGGGGCGCTTGGCTACACCTTC. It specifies CASSFSQGALGYTF.

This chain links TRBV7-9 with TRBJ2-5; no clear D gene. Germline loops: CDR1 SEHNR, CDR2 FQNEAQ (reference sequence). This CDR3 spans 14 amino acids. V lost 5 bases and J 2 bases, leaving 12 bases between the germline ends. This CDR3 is CASSALWAQETQYF. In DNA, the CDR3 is TGTGCCAGCAGCGCCCTCTGGGCGCAAGAGACCCAGTACTTC. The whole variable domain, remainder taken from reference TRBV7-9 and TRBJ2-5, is DTGVSQNPRHKITKRGQNVTFRCDPISEHNRLYWYRQTLGQGPEFLTYFQNEAQLEKSRLLSDRFSAERPKGSFSTLEIQRTEQGDSAMYLCASSALWAQETQYFGPGTRLLVL.

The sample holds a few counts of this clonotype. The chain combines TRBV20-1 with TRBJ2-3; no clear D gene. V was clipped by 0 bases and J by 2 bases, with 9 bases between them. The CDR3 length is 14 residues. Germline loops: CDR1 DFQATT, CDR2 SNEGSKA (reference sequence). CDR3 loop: CSARDLQITDTQYF. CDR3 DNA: TGCAGTGCTAGAGATCTCCAGATCACAGATACGCAGTATTTT.

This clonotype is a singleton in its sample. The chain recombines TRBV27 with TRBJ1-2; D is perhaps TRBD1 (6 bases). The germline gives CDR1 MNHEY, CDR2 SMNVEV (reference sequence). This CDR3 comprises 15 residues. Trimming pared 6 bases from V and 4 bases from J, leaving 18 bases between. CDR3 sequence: CASRFGQTGAYGYTF. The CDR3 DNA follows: TGTGCCAGCAGGTTTGGACAGACAGGTGCCTATGGCTACACCTTC.